Following are 17 T cell receptor beta chains from one sample sequenced in a study of CD8 T cells in ankylosing spondylitis. These receptors lack a known antigen. TCRdb itself ran the 5' RACE reads through MiXCR, one entry per CDR3 protein. The data contain 200,000 to 250,000 distinct CDR3 sequences, approximately 20% of them singletons. The study, taken as a whole, reports: A motif of 7 to 9 highly homologous TCR beta variants was seen as apparently characteristic of ankylosing spondylitis blood.

What was sequenced was blood, either unsorted or a sorted T cell fraction (not recorded which). These receptor sequences come from a male donor with ankylosing spondylitis.

The chain links TRBV28 to TRBJ1-1; no clear D. Germline V lookup: CDR1 MDHEN, CDR2 SYDVKM. This CDR3 comprises 15 residues. The V end lost 2 bases, the J end lost 2 bases, and 12 bases lay between the germline ends. The CDR3 coding sequence is TGTGCCAGCAGTTTAGATAGGTTGGGAAACACTGAAGCTTTCTTT. It yields the protein CASSLDRLGNTEAFF. Together with reference TRBV28 and TRBJ1-1, the CDR3 gives the full variable domain: DVKVTQSSRYLVKRTGEKVFLECVQDMDHENMFWYRQDPGLGLRLIYFSYDVKMKEKGDIPEGYSVSREKKERFSLILESASTNQTSMYLCASSLDRLGNTEAFFGQGTRLTVV.

This clonotype was seen a few times. The V and J genes are TRBV25-1 and TRBJ1-2; TRBD1 aligns across 8 bases. The CDR3 consists of 16 residues. CDR1 is MGHDK, CDR2 SYGVNS, per germline. V lost 1 base, J lost 4 bases, and 8 bases stayed unmatched. The CDR3 DNA is TGTGCCAGCAGTGAATCTACGACAGGGGATGTCTATGGCTACACCTTC. This codes for CASSESTTGDVYGYTF.

The sample holds a few counts of this clonotype. The chain employs TRBV7-9 and TRBJ2-7; D may be TRBD1 (5 bases). There are 13 residues in the CDR3. V was shortened by 5 bases and J by 7 bases, with 15 bases between the two germline ends. CDR1 and CDR2 from the germline V gene are SEHNR and FQNEAQ (reference sequence). The CDR3 region is CASSKDRAGEQYF. The CDR3, as DNA: TGTGCCAGCAGCAAAGACAGAGCTGGGGAGCAGTACTTC.

This clonotype has more than one count but fewer than ten. V is TRBV20-1 and J is TRBJ2-1; 11 bases fit TRBD2. The CDR3 spans 16 residues. Trimming removed 2 bases from V and 0 bases from J; junction bases left unmatched: 3. CDR1 DFQATT and CDR2 SNEGSKA come from the germline V gene (reference sequence). The CDR3 is CSARRLAGSSYNEQFF. CDR3 coding DNA: TGCAGTGCTAGACGACTAGCGGGAAGCTCCTACAATGAGCAGTTCTTC.

In its sample, this clonotype was seen a few times. This rearrangement joins TRBV5-6 to TRBJ1-1; the match to TRBD1 covers 8 bases. This CDR3 is built from 15 residues. CDR1 is SGHDT, CDR2 YYEEEE, per germline. After removal of 2 bases from V and 4 bases from J, the junction contained 7 bases not matched to a gene. The CDR3 loop reads CASSFSDRGFTEAFF. CDR3 nucleotides: TGTGCCAGCAGCTTTTCCGACAGGGGATTCACTGAAGCTTTCTTT.

The chain links TRBV2 to TRBJ2-7; D not certain. This CDR3 has 15 amino acids. Germline CDR1 is SNHLY and CDR2 is FYNNEI. V was shortened by 1 base and J by 0 bases, with 10 bases between the two germline ends. DNA of the CDR3: TGTGCCAGCAGTGAAGGGGCCATCTCCTCCTACGAGCAGTACTTC. Its translation: CASSEGAISSYEQYF.

This clonotype was counted a few times. CDR3 coding DNA: TGCGCCAGCAGCCAAATCTGGACAGGGACCACTGAAGCTTTCTTT. This sequence encodes CASSQIWTGTTEAFF. This sequence joins TRBV4-1 and TRBJ1-1, with 8 bases fitting TRBD1. The CDR3 has 15 residues. V lost 2 bases, J lost 4 bases, and 6 bases stayed unmatched. Germline lookup yields CDR1 MGHRA and CDR2 YSYEKL.

This clonotype was counted a few times. The J gene is TRBJ1-1, the V gene TRBV5-6, with D uncertain. Trimming took 0 bases from V and 6 from J, leaving 9 bases between them. Germline-derived CDR1 and CDR2 are SGHDT and YYEEEE. CDR3 length equals 13 residues. This chain's CDR3 is CASSLAVGPEAFF. DNA for the CDR3: TGTGCCAGCAGCTTGGCAGTAGGACCTGAAGCTTTCTTT.

This clonotype was picked up a small number of times. The CDR3 bases are TGTGCCAGCAGTTCCAGGGGAGGGGTGGATCAGCCCCAGCATTTT. It yields the protein CASSSRGGVDQPQHF. The chain is built from TRBV27 and TRBJ1-5, with D maybe TRBD1 (6 bases). Germline V gene lookup returns CDR1 MNHEY and CDR2 SMNVEV (reference sequence). V shed 4 bases and J shed 5 bases, with 15 bases lying between them. This CDR3 is 15 amino acids long.

Here the CDR3 reads CASSPLDRGGTGELFF. The CDR3 nucleotides are TGTGCCAGCTCACCCCTGGACAGGGGAGGCACCGGGGAGCTGTTTTTT. The chain carries TRBV18 and TRBJ2-2; the match to TRBD1 covers 9 bases. The V gene end was trimmed by 3 bases and the J gene end by 4 bases; junction bases not matched to a gene: 6. CDR3 length: 16 amino acids. Germline CDR1 and CDR2: KGHSH and LQKENI.

This clonotype was found a few times. The chain is built from TRBV10-3 and TRBJ1-2, with D perhaps TRBD1 (6 bases). Trimming removed 6 bases at V and 6 bases at J, with 14 bases between. Germline lookup yields CDR1 ENHRY and CDR2 SYGVKD. This CDR3 comprises 13 residues. CDR3 protein: CAIRPGTTDGYTF. CDR3 sequence (DNA): TGTGCCATCAGACCCGGGACAACGGATGGCTACACCTTC.

The table lists this clonotype with a few counts. V is TRBV29-1 and J is TRBJ1-1; D unresolved. CDR3 length: 13 residues. CDR1 is SQVTM and CDR2 is ANQGSEA in the germline V gene. Deletions cut 4 bases from V and 1 base from J, with 10 bases between. The CDR3 DNA reads TGCAGCGTTGCGCAGGTACCGAACACTGAAGCTTTCTTT. Protein: CSVAQVPNTEAFF.

The chain has TRBV6-2 or TRBV6-3 and TRBJ2-1, with D tentatively TRBD2 (7 bases). This CDR3 has 16 residues. Germline V lookup: CDR1 MNHEY, CDR2 SVGEGT. V lost 4 bases and J 6 bases, leaving 19 bases between the germline ends. The DNA of the CDR3 is TGTGCCAGCAGTTCAGGGGACTATCCAAATCCCAATGAGCAGTTCTTC. Protein sequence: CASSSGDYPNPNEQFF.

In its sample, this clonotype was seen a few times. The chain is built from TRBV6-2 or TRBV6-3 and TRBJ1-5; no firm D call. The CDR3 extends over 17 amino acids. V lost 0 bases and J lost 3, with 15 bases in between. Germline values: CDR1 MNHEY, CDR2 SVGEGT. For the CDR3, the DNA is TGTGCCAGCAGTTACTCGTTTAGATCCGACACCAATCAGCCCCAGCATTTT. Translation: CASSYSFRSDTNQPQHF.

Details on this clonotype: A much more abundant neighbour one base away suggests this may be a read error. The chain recombines TRBV7-2 with TRBJ2-7; 10 bases line up with TRBD1. The CDR3 contains 14 residues. Losses at the gene ends were 4 bases for V and 3 bases for J; bases not matched to a gene: 3. Germline CDR1 SGHTA, CDR2 FQGNSA. The CDR3 is CASSSGTGDYEQYF. CDR3 DNA: TGTGCCAGCAGCTCCGGGACAGGGGACTACGAGCAGTACTTC.

This clonotype was seen ten or more times. The chain links TRBV4-3 to TRBJ1-1, with unresolved D. V was trimmed by 3 bases and J by 3 bases, leaving 11 bases between them. The CDR3 consists of 14 residues. Germline loops: CDR1 LGHNA, CDR2 YSLEER. CDR3 amino acids: CASSQLGTYTEAFF. The CDR3 nucleotides are TGCGCCAGCAGCCAGTTAGGCACGTACACTGAAGCTTTCTTT.

This clonotype came up a few times. This sequence joins TRBV14 and TRBJ2-5; TRBD2 aligns across 8 bases. Germline CDR1 reads SGHDN; CDR2 reads FVKESK. Trimming took 5 bases from V and 4 from J; bases not matched to a gene: 12. The CDR3 sequence is 16 residues long. The CDR3 bases are TGTGCCAGCAGCGAGTTCCCTACGGGGGGGGTAGAGACCCAGTACTTC. It encodes CASSEFPTGGVETQYF. Looking up the rest from reference TRBV14 and TRBJ2-5 gives the full variable domain: EAGVTQFPSHSVIEKGQTVTLRCDPISGHDNLYWYRRVMGKEIKFLLHFVKESKQDESGMPNNRFLAERTGGTYSTLKVQPAELEDSGVYFCASSEFPTGGVETQYFGPGTRLLVL.